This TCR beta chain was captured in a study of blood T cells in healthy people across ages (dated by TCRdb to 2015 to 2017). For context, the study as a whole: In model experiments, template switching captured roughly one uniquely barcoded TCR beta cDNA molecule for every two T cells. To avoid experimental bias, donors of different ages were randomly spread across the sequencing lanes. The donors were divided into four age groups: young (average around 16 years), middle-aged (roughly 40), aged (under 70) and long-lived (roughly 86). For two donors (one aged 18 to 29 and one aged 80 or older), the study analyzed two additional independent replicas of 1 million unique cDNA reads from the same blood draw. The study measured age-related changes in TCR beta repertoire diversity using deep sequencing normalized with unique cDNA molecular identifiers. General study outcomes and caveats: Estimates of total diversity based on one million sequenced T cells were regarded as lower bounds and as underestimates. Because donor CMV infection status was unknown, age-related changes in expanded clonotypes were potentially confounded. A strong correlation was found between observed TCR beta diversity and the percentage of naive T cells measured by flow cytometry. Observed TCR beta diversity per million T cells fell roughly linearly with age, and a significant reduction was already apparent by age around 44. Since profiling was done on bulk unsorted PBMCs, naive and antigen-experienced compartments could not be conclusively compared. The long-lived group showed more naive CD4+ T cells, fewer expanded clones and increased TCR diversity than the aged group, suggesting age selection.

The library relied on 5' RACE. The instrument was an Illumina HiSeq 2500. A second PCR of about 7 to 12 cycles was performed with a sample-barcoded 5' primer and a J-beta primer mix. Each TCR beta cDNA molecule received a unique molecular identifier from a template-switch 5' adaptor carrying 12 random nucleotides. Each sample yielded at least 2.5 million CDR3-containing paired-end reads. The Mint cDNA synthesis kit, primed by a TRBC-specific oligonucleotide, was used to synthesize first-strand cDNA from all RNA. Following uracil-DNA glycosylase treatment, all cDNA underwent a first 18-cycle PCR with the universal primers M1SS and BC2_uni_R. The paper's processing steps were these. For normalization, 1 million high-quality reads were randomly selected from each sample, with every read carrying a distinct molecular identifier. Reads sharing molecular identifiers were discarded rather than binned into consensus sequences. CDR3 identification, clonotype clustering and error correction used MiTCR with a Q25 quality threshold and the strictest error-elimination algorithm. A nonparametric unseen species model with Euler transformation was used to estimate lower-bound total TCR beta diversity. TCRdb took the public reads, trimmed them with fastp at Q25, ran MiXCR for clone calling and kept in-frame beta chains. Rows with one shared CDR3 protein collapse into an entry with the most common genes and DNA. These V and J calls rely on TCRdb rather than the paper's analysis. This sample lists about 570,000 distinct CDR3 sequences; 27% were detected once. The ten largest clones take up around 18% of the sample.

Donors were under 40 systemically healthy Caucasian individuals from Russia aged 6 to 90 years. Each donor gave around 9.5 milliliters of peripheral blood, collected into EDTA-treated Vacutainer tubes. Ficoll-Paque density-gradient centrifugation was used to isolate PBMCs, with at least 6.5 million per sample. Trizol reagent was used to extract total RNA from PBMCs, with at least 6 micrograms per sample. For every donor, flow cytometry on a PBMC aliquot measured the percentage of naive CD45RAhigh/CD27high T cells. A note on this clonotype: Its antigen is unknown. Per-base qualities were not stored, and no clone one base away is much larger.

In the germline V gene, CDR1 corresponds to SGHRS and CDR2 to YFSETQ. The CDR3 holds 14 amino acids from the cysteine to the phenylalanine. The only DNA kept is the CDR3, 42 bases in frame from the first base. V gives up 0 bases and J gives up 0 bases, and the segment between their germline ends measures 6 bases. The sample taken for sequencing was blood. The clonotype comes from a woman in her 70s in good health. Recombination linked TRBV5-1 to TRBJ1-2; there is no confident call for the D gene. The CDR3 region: CASSLARTNYGYTF. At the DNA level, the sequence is TGCGCCAGCAGCTTGGCCCGCACTAACTATGGCTACACCTTC.